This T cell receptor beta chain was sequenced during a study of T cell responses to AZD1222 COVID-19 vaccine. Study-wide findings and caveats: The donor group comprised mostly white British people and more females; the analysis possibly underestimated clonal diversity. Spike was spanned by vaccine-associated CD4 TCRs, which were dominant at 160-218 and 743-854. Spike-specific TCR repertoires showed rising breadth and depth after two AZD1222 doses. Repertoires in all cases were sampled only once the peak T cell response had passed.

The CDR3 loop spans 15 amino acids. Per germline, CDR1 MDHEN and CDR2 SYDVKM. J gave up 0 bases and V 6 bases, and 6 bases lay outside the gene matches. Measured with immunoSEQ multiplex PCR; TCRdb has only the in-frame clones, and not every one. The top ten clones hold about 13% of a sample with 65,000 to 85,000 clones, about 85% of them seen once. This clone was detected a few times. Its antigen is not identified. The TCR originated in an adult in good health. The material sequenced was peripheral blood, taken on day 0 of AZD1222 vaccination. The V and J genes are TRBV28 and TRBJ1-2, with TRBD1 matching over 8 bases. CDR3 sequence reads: CASRGGTGSNYGYTF. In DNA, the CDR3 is TGTGCCAGCAGGGGAGGGACAGGATCTAACTATGGCTACACCTTC.